The rows below give T cell receptor beta chains drawn from one sample of a study of OX40 agonist ivuxolimab in advanced cancers. This table comes from immunoSEQ multiplex PCR, and its TCRdb copy is limited to in-frame clones, with some not included. Here the sample spans tens of thousands of clones, around 90% being singletons. This specimen was CD4+ or CD8+ T cells sorted from blood, taken in a trial of the OX40 agonist ivuxolimab. These receptor sequences come from an adult with an advanced solid tumor such as melanoma, head and neck, liver or kidney cancer. Both conserved end residues are part of each CDR3. Each record gives: CDR3 protein, CDR3 DNA, V gene, J gene, D gene, clone size. D genes are given only for firm matches. Clone sizes are given selectively: once, few, many, or a class where the clone is expanded.

CDR3aa: CASSQDATSYEQYF
CDR3nt: TGCGCCAGCAGCCAAGATGCTACGTCCTACGAGCAGTACTTC
v_gene: TRBV4-3
j_gene: TRBJ2-7
d_gene: -
abundance: -

CDR3aa: CSVFRDRGDPDTQYF
CDR3nt: TGCAGCGTATTCCGGGACAGGGGGGATCCAGATACGCAGTATTTT
v_gene: TRBV29-1
j_gene: TRBJ2-3
d_gene: TRBD1
abundance: once

CDR3aa: CSGTSGGAFGGYTF
CDR3nt: TGCAGCGGAACCTCGGGGGGCGCTTTCGGGGGCTACACCTTC
v_gene: TRBV29-1
j_gene: TRBJ1-2
d_gene: -
abundance: -

CDR3aa: CASNEENTGELFF
CDR3nt: TGTGCCAGCAATGAGGAGAACACCGGGGAGCTGTTTTTT
v_gene: TRBV9
j_gene: TRBJ2-2
d_gene: -
abundance: -

CDR3aa: CASSFAGELFF
CDR3nt: TGCGCCAGCAGCTTCGCGGGGGAGCTGTTTTTT
v_gene: TRBV5-1
j_gene: TRBJ2-2
d_gene: -
abundance: -

CDR3aa: CASRSLPGQAPTDTQYF
CDR3nt: TGTGCCAGCAGGTCTTTACCGGGACAGGCTCCCACAGATACGCAGTATTTT
v_gene: TRBV11-2
j_gene: TRBJ2-3
d_gene: TRBD1
abundance: -

CDR3aa: CASSINGGPYNEQFF
CDR3nt: TGTGCCAGTAGTATCAACGGGGGGCCCTACAATGAGCAGTTCTTC
v_gene: TRBV19
j_gene: TRBJ2-1
d_gene: -
abundance: -

CDR3aa: CASSPLTGTAFYSGANVLTF
CDR3nt: TGTGCCAGCAGTCCGCTCACTGGGACAGCATTTTACTCTGGGGCCAACGTCCTGACTTTC
v_gene: TRBV28
j_gene: TRBJ2-6
d_gene: TRBD1
abundance: -

CDR3aa: CASRSQGAGTEAFF
CDR3nt: TGCGCCAGCAGGTCACAGGGGGCTGGCACTGAAGCTTTCTTT
v_gene: TRBV4-3
j_gene: TRBJ1-1
d_gene: TRBD1
abundance: -

CDR3aa: CASSGPVTEAQETQYF
CDR3nt: TGTGCCAGCAGCGGCCCCGTTACCGAAGCCCAAGAGACCCAGTACTTC
v_gene: TRBV9
j_gene: TRBJ2-5
d_gene: -
abundance: -

CDR3aa: CAWSLMTGEQYF
CDR3nt: TGTGCCTGGAGCTTAATGACCGGGGAGCAGTACTTC
v_gene: TRBV30
j_gene: TRBJ2-7
d_gene: -
abundance: -

CDR3aa: CASSLDDPWGKHEQFF
CDR3nt: TGTGCCAGCAGCTTAGACGACCCCTGGGGCAAGCATGAGCAGTTCTTC
v_gene: TRBV7-2
j_gene: TRBJ2-1
d_gene: -
abundance: -

CDR3aa: CSVAISAYEQYF
CDR3nt: TGCAGCGTTGCAATTAGCGCCTACGAGCAGTACTTC
v_gene: TRBV29-1
j_gene: TRBJ2-7
d_gene: -
abundance: -

CDR3aa: CASSLVSSQNTEAFF
CDR3nt: TGTGCCAGCAGCTTAGTTAGCTCACAAAACACTGAAGCTTTCTTT
v_gene: TRBV7-2
j_gene: TRBJ1-1
d_gene: -
abundance: -

CDR3aa: CASSLVGDEQFF
CDR3nt: TGTGCCAGCAGCTTAGTAGGGGATGAGCAGTTCTTC
v_gene: TRBV7-9
j_gene: TRBJ2-1
d_gene: -
abundance: few

CDR3aa: CASSLKRLAGHYEQYF
CDR3nt: TGTGCCAGCAGCCTAAAACGACTAGCGGGTCACTACGAGCAGTACTTC
v_gene: TRBV7-2
j_gene: TRBJ2-7
d_gene: TRBD2
abundance: -

CDR3aa: CASSPSSGDNEQFF
CDR3nt: TGCGCCAGCAGCCCTTCTAGCGGGGACAATGAGCAGTTCTTC
v_gene: TRBV4-1
j_gene: TRBJ2-1
d_gene: TRBD2
abundance: -

CDR3aa: CASSGTTHGETQYF
CDR3nt: TGTGCCAGCAGCGGGACCACCCACGGAGAGACCCAGTACTTC
v_gene: TRBV9
j_gene: TRBJ2-5
d_gene: -
abundance: -

CDR3aa: CAWTPSGQGADEQFF
CDR3nt: TGTGCCTGGACCCCCTCCGGACAGGGGGCCGATGAGCAGTTCTTC
v_gene: TRBV30
j_gene: TRBJ2-1
d_gene: TRBD1
abundance: -

CDR3aa: CAISDFHDRGLSEQYF
CDR3nt: TGTGCCATCAGTGATTTCCACGACAGGGGGCTGAGCGAGCAGTACTTC
v_gene: TRBV10-3
j_gene: TRBJ2-7
d_gene: TRBD1
abundance: -

CDR3aa: CASSFNSGGSYEQYF
CDR3nt: TGTGCCAGCAGCTTCAACTCCGGGGGTTCCTACGAGCAGTACTTC
v_gene: TRBV7-2
j_gene: TRBJ2-7
d_gene: -
abundance: -

CDR3aa: CASSPNEKLFF
CDR3nt: TGTGCCAGCAGCCCTAATGAAAAACTGTTTTTT
v_gene: TRBV7-9
j_gene: TRBJ1-4
d_gene: -
abundance: few

CDR3aa: CASSLGFGQGIEQYF
CDR3nt: TGTGCCAGCAGCTTAGGGTTCGGGCAGGGGATCGAGCAGTACTTC
v_gene: TRBV11-2
j_gene: TRBJ2-7
d_gene: -
abundance: -

CDR3aa: CSVEIQETQYF
CDR3nt: TGCAGCGTTGAAATCCAAGAGACCCAGTACTTC
v_gene: TRBV29-1
j_gene: TRBJ2-5
d_gene: -
abundance: -

CDR3aa: CASSIAQGVGAEAFF
CDR3nt: TGTGCCAGTAGTATAGCCCAGGGGGTGGGCGCTGAAGCTTTCTTT
v_gene: TRBV19
j_gene: TRBJ1-1
d_gene: TRBD1
abundance: -

CDR3aa: CSCSRGLGTEAFF
CDR3nt: TGCAGCTGCTCCAGGGGGCTAGGCACTGAAGCTTTCTTT
v_gene: TRBV29-1
j_gene: TRBJ1-1
d_gene: TRBD1
abundance: -

CDR3aa: CASSLPYPTSGISYEQYF
CDR3nt: TGTGCCAGCAGCCTTCCTTACCCGACTAGCGGAATTTCCTACGAGCAGTACTTC
v_gene: TRBV28
j_gene: TRBJ2-7
d_gene: TRBD2
abundance: -

CDR3aa: CASSLGISGANVLTF
CDR3nt: TGTGCCAGCAGCTTAGGTATATCTGGGGCCAACGTCCTGACTTTC
v_gene: TRBV13
j_gene: TRBJ2-6
d_gene: -
abundance: few

CDR3aa: CASSPGPYEQYF
CDR3nt: TGTGCCAGCAGCCCAGGCCCCTACGAGCAGTACTTC
v_gene: TRBV28
j_gene: TRBJ2-7
d_gene: -
abundance: -

CDR3aa: CASSSGATHEQYF
CDR3nt: TGTGCCAGCAGCTCAGGAGCCACCCACGAGCAGTACTTC
v_gene: TRBV7-2
j_gene: TRBJ2-7
d_gene: -
abundance: -

CDR3aa: CASSLSLSNQPQHF
CDR3nt: TGTGCCAGCAGTTTATCTCTCAGCAATCAGCCCCAGCATTTT
v_gene: TRBV28
j_gene: TRBJ1-5
d_gene: -
abundance: -

CDR3aa: CASSMRESYEQYF
CDR3nt: TGTGCCAGTAGTATGAGGGAATCCTACGAGCAGTACTTC
v_gene: TRBV19
j_gene: TRBJ2-7
d_gene: -
abundance: -

CDR3aa: CASSYAYEQYF
CDR3nt: TGTGCCAGCAGTTACGCCTACGAGCAGTACTTC
v_gene: TRBV6-6
j_gene: TRBJ2-7
d_gene: -
abundance: -

CDR3aa: CASSLGRGTDTQYF
CDR3nt: TGTGCCAGCAGCCTAGGACGGGGCACAGATACGCAGTATTTT
v_gene: TRBV7-9
j_gene: TRBJ2-3
d_gene: -
abundance: -

CDR3aa: CASSEGPEYEKLFF
CDR3nt: TGTGCCAGCAGTGAGGGGCCTGAGTATGAAAAACTGTTTTTT
v_gene: TRBV9
j_gene: TRBJ1-4
d_gene: -
abundance: -

CDR3aa: CASSEPTSGRGDEQFF
CDR3nt: TGTGCCAGCAGTGAGCCGACTAGCGGGAGAGGAGATGAGCAGTTCTTC
v_gene: TRBV2
j_gene: TRBJ2-1
d_gene: TRBD2
abundance: -

CDR3aa: CASSLRLDPLYNEQFF
CDR3nt: TGCGCCAGCAGCTTACGACTAGACCCCCTCTACAATGAGCAGTTCTTC
v_gene: TRBV4-3
j_gene: TRBJ2-1
d_gene: -
abundance: -

CDR3aa: CASSLSGQYYEQYF
CDR3nt: TGTGCCAGCAGTTTGTCGGGACAATACTACGAGCAGTACTTC
v_gene: TRBV27
j_gene: TRBJ2-7
d_gene: -
abundance: -

CDR3aa: CASSLSGGSYEQYF
CDR3nt: TGTGCCAGCAGCTTGTCAGGGGGCTCCTACGAGCAGTACTTC
v_gene: TRBV11-2
j_gene: TRBJ2-7
d_gene: TRBD1
abundance: -

CDR3aa: CAWSPGYTEAFF
CDR3nt: TGTGCCTGGAGTCCAGGGTACACTGAAGCTTTCTTT
v_gene: TRBV30
j_gene: TRBJ1-1
d_gene: -
abundance: -

CDR3aa: CASSTTLQGTVYEQYF
CDR3nt: TGTGCCAGCAGCACAACCTTACAGGGGACTGTTTACGAGCAGTACTTC
v_gene: TRBV7-9
j_gene: TRBJ2-7
d_gene: -
abundance: -

CDR3aa: CASGFSRGYQPQHF
CDR3nt: TGTGCCAGCGGATTTAGCAGGGGGTATCAGCCCCAGCATTTT
v_gene: TRBV19
j_gene: TRBJ1-5
d_gene: TRBD1
abundance: -

CDR3aa: CASSLLAGINEQYF
CDR3nt: TGTGCCAGCAGCCTACTAGCGGGAATAAACGAGCAGTACTTC
v_gene: TRBV7-9
j_gene: TRBJ2-7
d_gene: TRBD2
abundance: -

CDR3aa: CASSLGPPEIHEQYF
CDR3nt: TGTGCCAGCAGCTTAGGGCCGCCAGAAATCCACGAGCAGTACTTC
v_gene: TRBV7-9
j_gene: TRBJ2-7
d_gene: -
abundance: -

CDR3aa: CASSHTGAEGEQYF
CDR3nt: TGTGCCAGCTCACACACGGGGGCGGAGGGCGAGCAGTACTTC
v_gene: TRBV18
j_gene: TRBJ2-7
d_gene: -
abundance: -

CDR3aa: CAWWGGTEAFF
CDR3nt: TGTGCCTGGTGGGGGGGGACTGAAGCTTTCTTT
v_gene: TRBV30
j_gene: TRBJ1-1
d_gene: -
abundance: -

CDR3aa: CAWTRQQDTQYF
CDR3nt: TGTGCCTGGACGCGCCAGCAAGATACGCAGTATTTT
v_gene: TRBV30
j_gene: TRBJ2-3
d_gene: -
abundance: -

CDR3aa: CASSEPRGFDEQFF
CDR3nt: TGTGCCAGCAGTGAGCCCAGGGGGTTCGATGAGCAGTTCTTC
v_gene: TRBV2
j_gene: TRBJ2-1
d_gene: TRBD1
abundance: -

CDR3aa: CASRQTTGTVQETQYF
CDR3nt: TGTGCCAGCAGACAAACCACCGGGACAGTCCAAGAGACCCAGTACTTC
v_gene: TRBV7-6
j_gene: TRBJ2-5
d_gene: TRBD1
abundance: once

CDR3aa: CAGEGTGGKLFF
CDR3nt: TGTGCCGGTGAGGGGACAGGGGGGAAACTGTTTTTT
v_gene: TRBV30
j_gene: TRBJ1-4
d_gene: TRBD1
abundance: -

CDR3aa: CASSPVGGNTGELFF
CDR3nt: TGTGCCAGTAGCCCTGTGGGGGGGAACACCGGGGAGCTGTTTTTT
v_gene: TRBV19
j_gene: TRBJ2-2
d_gene: -
abundance: -

CDR3aa: CASTSGTGVSQPQHF
CDR3nt: TGTGCCAGCACCTCCGGGACAGGGGTAAGTCAGCCCCAGCATTTT
v_gene: TRBV2
j_gene: TRBJ1-5
d_gene: TRBD1
abundance: few

CDR3aa: CASSPGTELIYGYTF
CDR3nt: TGTGCCAGTAGCCCCGGGACGGAACTGATCTATGGCTACACCTTC
v_gene: TRBV19
j_gene: TRBJ1-2
d_gene: -
abundance: -

CDR3aa: CAGHSGADTQYF
CDR3nt: TGTGCCGGTCACTCCGGAGCCGATACGCAGTATTTT
v_gene: TRBV7-9
j_gene: TRBJ2-3
d_gene: -
abundance: -

CDR3aa: CASSPLGEATDTQYF
CDR3nt: TGTGCCAGCAGCCCCTTAGGGGAGGCGACAGATACGCAGTATTTT
v_gene: TRBV7-9
j_gene: TRBJ2-3
d_gene: -
abundance: -